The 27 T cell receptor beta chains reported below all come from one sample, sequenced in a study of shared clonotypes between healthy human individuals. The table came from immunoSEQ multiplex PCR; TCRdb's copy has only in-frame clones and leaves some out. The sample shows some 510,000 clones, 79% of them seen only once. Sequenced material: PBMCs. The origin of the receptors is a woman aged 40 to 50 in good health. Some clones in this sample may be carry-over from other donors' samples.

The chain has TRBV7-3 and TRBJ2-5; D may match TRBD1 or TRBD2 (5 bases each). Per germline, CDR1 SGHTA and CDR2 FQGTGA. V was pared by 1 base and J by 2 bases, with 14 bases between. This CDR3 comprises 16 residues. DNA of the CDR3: TGTGCCAGCAGCTTAAGGGGGTTTGGGGTACAAGAGACCCAGTACTTC. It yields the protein CASSLRGFGVQETQYF.

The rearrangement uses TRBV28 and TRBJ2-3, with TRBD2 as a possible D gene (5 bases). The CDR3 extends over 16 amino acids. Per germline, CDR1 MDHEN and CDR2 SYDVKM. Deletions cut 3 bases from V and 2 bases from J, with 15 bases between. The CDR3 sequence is CASSFSRAQYTDTQYF. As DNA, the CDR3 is TGTGCCAGCAGTTTTTCGCGGGCACAATACACAGATACGCAGTATTTT. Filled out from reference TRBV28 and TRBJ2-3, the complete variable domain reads DVKVTQSSRYLVKRTGEKVFLECVQDMDHENMFWYRQDPGLGLRLIYFSYDVKMKEKGDIPEGYSVSREKKERFSLILESASTNQTSMYLCASSFSRAQYTDTQYFGPGTRLTVL.

The DNA of the CDR3 is TGTGCCAGCAGTTTGATGGCTAGCGGGAGTTTTGAGACCCAGTACTTC. It yields the protein CASSLMASGSFETQYF. The J gene is TRBJ2-5, the V gene TRBV28, with 10 bases aligning to TRBD2. The CDR3 loop spans 16 amino acids. Unmatched junction bases numbered 9, after V lost 3 bases and J lost 5 bases. Germline CDR1 MDHEN, CDR2 SYDVKM.

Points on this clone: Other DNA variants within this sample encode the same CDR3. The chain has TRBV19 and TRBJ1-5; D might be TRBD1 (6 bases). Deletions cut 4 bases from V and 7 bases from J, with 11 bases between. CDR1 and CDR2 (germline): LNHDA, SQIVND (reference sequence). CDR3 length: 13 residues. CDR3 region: CASSTDRNQPQHF. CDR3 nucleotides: TGTGCCAGTAGTACCGACAGGAACCAGCCCCAGCATTTT.

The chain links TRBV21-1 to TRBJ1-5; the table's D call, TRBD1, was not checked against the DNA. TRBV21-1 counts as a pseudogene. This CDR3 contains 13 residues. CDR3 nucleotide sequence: TGTGCCAGCAACGGGACAGGCAATCAGCCCCAGCATTTT. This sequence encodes CASNGTGNQPQHF.

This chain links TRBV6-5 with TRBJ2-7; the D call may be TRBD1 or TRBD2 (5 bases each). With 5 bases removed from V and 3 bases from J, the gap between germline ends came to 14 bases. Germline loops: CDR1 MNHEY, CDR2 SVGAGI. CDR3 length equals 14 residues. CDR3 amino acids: CASSPRGPNYEQYF. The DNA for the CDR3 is TGTGCCAGCAGTCCTCGGGGACCAAACTACGAGCAGTACTTC.

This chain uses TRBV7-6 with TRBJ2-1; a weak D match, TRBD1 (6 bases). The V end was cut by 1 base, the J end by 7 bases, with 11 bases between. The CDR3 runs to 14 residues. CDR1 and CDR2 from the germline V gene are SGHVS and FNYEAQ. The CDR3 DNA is TGTGCCAGCAGCTTAGGACAGGCCACTAATGAGCAGTTCTTC. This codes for CASSLGQATNEQFF.

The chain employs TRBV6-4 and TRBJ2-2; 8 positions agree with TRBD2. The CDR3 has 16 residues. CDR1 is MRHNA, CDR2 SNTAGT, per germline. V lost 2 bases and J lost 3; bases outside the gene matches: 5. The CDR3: CASSDSGRQDTGELFF. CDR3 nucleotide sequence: TGTGCCAGCAGTGACAGCGGGAGACAGGACACCGGGGAGCTGTTTTTT.

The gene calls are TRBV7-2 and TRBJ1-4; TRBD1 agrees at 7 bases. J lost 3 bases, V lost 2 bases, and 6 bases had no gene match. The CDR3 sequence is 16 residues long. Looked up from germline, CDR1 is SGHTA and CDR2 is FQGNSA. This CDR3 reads CASSLSPTGSNEKLFF. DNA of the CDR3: TGTGCCAGCAGCTTATCCCCGACAGGGTCTAATGAAAAACTGTTTTTT.

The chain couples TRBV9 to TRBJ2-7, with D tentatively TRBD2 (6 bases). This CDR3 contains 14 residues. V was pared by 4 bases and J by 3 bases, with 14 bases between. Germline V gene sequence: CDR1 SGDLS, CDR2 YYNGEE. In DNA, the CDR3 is TGTGCCAGCAGCCTCCGTTGGGGGGACTACGAGCAGTACTTC. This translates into CASSLRWGDYEQYF.

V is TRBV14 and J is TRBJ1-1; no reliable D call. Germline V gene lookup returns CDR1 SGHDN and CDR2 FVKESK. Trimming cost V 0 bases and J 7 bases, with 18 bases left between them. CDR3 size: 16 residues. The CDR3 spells CASSQDRAGETYEAFF. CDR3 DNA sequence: TGTGCCAGCAGCCAAGATAGGGCAGGTGAAACCTATGAAGCTTTCTTT.

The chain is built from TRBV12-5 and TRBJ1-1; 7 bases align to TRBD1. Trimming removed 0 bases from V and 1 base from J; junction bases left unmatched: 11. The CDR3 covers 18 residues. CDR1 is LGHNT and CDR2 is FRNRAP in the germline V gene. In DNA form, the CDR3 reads TGTGCTAGTGGTTTGGTACTCGTACCGGGGACAGAGAACACTGAAGCTTTCTTT. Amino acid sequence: CASGLVLVPGTENTEAFF. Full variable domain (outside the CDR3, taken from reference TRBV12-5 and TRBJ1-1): DARVTQTPRHKVTEMGQEVTMRCQPILGHNTVFWYRQTMMQGLELLAYFRNRAPLDDSGMPKDRFSAEMPDATLATLKIQPSEPRDSAVYFCASGLVLVPGTENTEAFFGQGTRLTVV.

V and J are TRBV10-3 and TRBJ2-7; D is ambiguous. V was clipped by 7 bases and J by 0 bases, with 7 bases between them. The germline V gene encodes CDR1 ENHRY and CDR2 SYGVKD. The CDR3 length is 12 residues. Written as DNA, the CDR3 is TGTGCCATCAACGATTACTCCTACGAGCAGTACTTC. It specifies CAINDYSYEQYF.

CDR3 in amino acids: CASSPRGASTDTQYF. CDR3 sequence (DNA): TGTGCCAGCAGCCCCCGGGGAGCAAGCACAGATACGCAGTATTTT. The rearrangement joins TRBV7-8 to TRBJ2-3; possible D gene TRBD2, 5 bases. The CDR3 runs 15 residues. Trimming stripped 5 bases from V and 0 bases from J, with 12 bases between. The V gene's germline CDR1 is SGHVS and CDR2 FQNEAQ.

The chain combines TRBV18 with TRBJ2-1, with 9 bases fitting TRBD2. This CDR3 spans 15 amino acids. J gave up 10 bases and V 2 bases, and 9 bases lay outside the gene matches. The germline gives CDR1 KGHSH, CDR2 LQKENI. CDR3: CASSPALAGEDEQFF. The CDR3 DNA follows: TGTGCCAGCTCACCAGCACTAGCGGGTGAGGACGAGCAGTTCTTC.

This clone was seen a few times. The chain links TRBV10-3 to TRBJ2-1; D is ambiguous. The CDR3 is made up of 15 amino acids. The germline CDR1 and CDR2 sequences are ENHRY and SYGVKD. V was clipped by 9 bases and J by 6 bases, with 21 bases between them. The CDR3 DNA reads TGTGCCATGCGGCAAGGCCTGGAGAGTGGCAATGAGCAGTTCTTC. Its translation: CAMRQGLESGNEQFF.

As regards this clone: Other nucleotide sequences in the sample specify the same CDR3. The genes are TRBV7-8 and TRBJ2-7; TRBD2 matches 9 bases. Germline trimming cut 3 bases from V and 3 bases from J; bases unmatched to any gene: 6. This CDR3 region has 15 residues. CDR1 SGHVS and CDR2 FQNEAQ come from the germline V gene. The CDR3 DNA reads TGTGCCAGCAGCTTCCTAGCGGGGATTGACTACGAGCAGTACTTC. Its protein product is CASSFLAGIDYEQYF.

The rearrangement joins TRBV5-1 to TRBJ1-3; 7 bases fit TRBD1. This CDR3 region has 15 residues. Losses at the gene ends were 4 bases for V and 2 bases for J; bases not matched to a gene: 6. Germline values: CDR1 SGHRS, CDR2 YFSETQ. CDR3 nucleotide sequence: TGCGCCAGCAGCCCTTCAGGGGGGGCTGGAAACACCATATATTTT. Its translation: CASSPSGGAGNTIYF. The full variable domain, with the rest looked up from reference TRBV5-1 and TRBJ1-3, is KAGVTQTPRYLIKTRGQQVTLSCSPISGHRSVSWYQQTPGQGLQFLFEYFSETQRNKGNFPGRFSGRQFSNSRSEMNVSTLELGDSALYLCASSPSGGAGNTIYFGEGSWLTVV.

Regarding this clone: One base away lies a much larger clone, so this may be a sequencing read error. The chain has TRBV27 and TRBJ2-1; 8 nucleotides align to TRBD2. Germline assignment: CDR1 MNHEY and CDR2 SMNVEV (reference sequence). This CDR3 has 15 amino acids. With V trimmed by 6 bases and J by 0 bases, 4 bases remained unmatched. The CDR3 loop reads CASSLSGTSYNEQFF. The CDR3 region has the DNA TGTGCCAGCAGCCTTAGCGGGACCTCCTACAATGAGCAGTTCTTC.

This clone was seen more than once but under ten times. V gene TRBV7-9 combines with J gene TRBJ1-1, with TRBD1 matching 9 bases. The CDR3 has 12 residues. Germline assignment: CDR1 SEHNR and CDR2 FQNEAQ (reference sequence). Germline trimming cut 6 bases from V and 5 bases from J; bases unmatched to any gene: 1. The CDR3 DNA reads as TGTGCCAGCAGGACAGGGGGGACTGAAGCTTTCTTT. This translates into CASRTGGTEAFF.

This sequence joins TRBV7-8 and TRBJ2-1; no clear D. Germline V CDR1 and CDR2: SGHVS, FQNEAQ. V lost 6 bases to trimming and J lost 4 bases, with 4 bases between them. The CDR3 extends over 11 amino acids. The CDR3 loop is CASRHYNEQFF. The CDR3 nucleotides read TGTGCCAGCAGGCATTACAATGAGCAGTTCTTC.

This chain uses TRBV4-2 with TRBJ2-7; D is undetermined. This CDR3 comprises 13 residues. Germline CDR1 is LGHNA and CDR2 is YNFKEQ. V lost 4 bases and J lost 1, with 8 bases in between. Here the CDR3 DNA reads TGTGCCAGCAGCCCCCGTGGGTCCTACGAGCAGTACTTC. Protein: CASSPRGSYEQYF.

For the CDR3, the DNA is TGCGCCAGCAGCTTCCCGGGACAGGGAGAATACGAGCAGTACTTC. Translated: CASSFPGQGEYEQYF. This chain uses TRBV5-1 with TRBJ2-7, with TRBD1 identical over 9 bases. CDR1 is SGHRS and CDR2 is YFSETQ in the germline V gene. This CDR3 region has 15 residues. After removal of 2 bases from V and 4 bases from J, the junction contained 7 bases not matched to a gene.

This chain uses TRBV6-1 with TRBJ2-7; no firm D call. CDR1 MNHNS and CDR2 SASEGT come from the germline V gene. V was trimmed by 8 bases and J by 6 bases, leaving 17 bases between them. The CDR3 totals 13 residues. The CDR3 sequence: CASEVGSSFEQYF. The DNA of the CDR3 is TGTGCCAGCGAGGTAGGGTCTTCATTCGAGCAGTACTTC.

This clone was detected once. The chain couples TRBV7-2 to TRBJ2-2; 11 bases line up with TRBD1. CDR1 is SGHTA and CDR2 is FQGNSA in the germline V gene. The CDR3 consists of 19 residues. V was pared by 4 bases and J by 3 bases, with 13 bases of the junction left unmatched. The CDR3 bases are TGTGCCAGCAGCTCCAATTATCTACGGACAGGGGGCGACACCGGGGAGCTGTTTTTT. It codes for CASSSNYLRTGGDTGELFF.

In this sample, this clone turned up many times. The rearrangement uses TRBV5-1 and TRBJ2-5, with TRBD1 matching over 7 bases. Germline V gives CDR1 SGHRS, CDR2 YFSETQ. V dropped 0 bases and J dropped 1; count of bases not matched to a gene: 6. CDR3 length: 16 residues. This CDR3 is CASSLDVTGIQETQYF. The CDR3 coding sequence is TGCGCCAGCAGCTTGGACGTGACAGGGATCCAAGAGACCCAGTACTTC.

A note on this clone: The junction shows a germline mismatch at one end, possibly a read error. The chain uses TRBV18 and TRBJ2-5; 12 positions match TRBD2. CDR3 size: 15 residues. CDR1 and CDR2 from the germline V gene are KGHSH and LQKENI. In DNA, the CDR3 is TGTGCCAGCTCCCCACTAGCGGGAGGCCGGGAGACCCAGTACTTC. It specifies CASSPLAGGRETQYF.